This TCR beta chain was sequenced during a study of monozygotic twins with cystic fibrosis. General study findings and limits: Nucleotide-identical clonotype sharing was significantly higher within monozygotic CF twin pairs than between unrelated CF individuals. Age, concordance and disease severity did not associate with shared CDR3 numbers. Low clonality (median about 0.0095) suggested a mostly naive repertoire.

The protocol was immunoSEQ multiplex PCR, while the TCRdb copy is restricted to in-frame clones and leaves out a portion. The profile covers tens of thousands of clones, with roughly 96% appearing a single time and under 3% taken by the ten largest. Worth noting for this clone: Its antigen is not known.

The CDR3 extends over 16 amino acids. V shed 4 bases and J shed 5 bases, with 17 bases lying between them. Germline loops: CDR1 MGHRA, CDR2 YSYEKL. The sequenced material came from blood. The V gene is TRBV4-1, the J gene TRBJ2-2; D is perhaps TRBD1 or TRBD2 (5 bases each). The sequence derives from a girl aged 2-10 years with cystic fibrosis. This chain's CDR3 is CASSPAGTIVTGELFF. The CDR3 nucleotides are TGCGCCAGCAGCCCTGCTGGGACGATTGTGACCGGGGAGCTGTTTTTT.